These T cell receptor beta chains were read from a single sample in a study of cytomegalovirus exposure and HLA in healthy donors. Data came from immunoSEQ multiplex PCR; TCRdb stores just in-frame clones and leaves some out. The sample lists approximately 300,000 clones, just over 85% seen once, with about 0.91% in the top ten. Sequencing input: PBMCs. These receptors all come from a woman under 30 in good health and CMV-seronegative. The CDR3 runs from the conserved cysteine through the conserved F or W. The order of the fields is J gene, D gene, V gene, clone size, CDR3 protein, CDR3 DNA. A D gene is named only where the DNA matches it firmly. The size field is filled for only some rows; it gives once, few, many or a size class.

>TRBJ2-3|TRBD2|TRBV7-3|-
CASSLVAGVTDTQYF
TGTGCCAGCAGCTTAGTAGCGGGAGTCACAGATACGCAGTATTTT
>TRBJ2-7|TRBD1|TRBV9|-
CASSIFGTGDGEQYF
TGTGCCAGCAGCATTTTTGGGACAGGGGACGGCGAGCAGTACTTC
>TRBJ2-5|TRBD1|TRBV27|-
CASRRQGGETQYF
TGTGCCAGCAGGAGACAGGGGGGAGAGACCCAGTACTTC
>TRBJ2-3|-|TRBV7-3|-
CASSRQGNTDTQYF
TGTGCCAGCAGCCGGCAGGGAAACACAGATACGCAGTATTTT
>TRBJ1-1|-|TRBV7-6|-
CASSSDSLEAFF
TGTGCCAGCAGCTCCGACAGCCTTGAAGCTTTCTTT
>TRBJ2-2|-|TRBV27|-
CASNPQGPGGELFF
TGTGCCAGCAATCCCCAGGGGCCGGGCGGGGAGCTGTTTTTT
>TRBJ2-7|TRBD1|TRBV6-6|-
CASSRTGIEYEQYF
TGTGCCAGCAGCCGGACAGGGATAGAGTACGAGCAGTACTTC
>TRBJ2-7|-|TRBV7-9|-
CASSLTDHTLEQYF
TGTGCCAGCAGCTTAACCGATCACACCCTCGAGCAGTACTTC
>TRBJ2-7|TRBD2|TRBV7-8|-
CASRGTSGTYEQYF
TGTGCCAGCAGGGGGACCAGCGGGACCTACGAGCAGTACTTC
>TRBJ2-1|TRBD2|TRBV9|-
CASSAPQWASGHYNEQFF
TGTGCCAGCAGCGCCCCCCAATGGGCTAGCGGACACTACAATGAGCAGTTCTTC
>TRBJ2-1|TRBD2|TRBV12-5|-
CASGSPGTSGRSYNEQFF
TGTGCTAGTGGTAGCCCCGGGACTAGCGGGAGGTCCTACAATGAGCAGTTCTTC
>TRBJ1-1|-|TRBV27|-
CASSLVRGTEAFF
TGTGCCAGCAGTTTGGTACGGGGCACTGAAGCTTTCTTT
>TRBJ2-7|TRBD2|TRBV2|-
CASSVLLAGRNEQYF
TGTGCCAGCAGTGTACTGCTAGCGGGGCGGAACGAGCAGTACTTC
>TRBJ1-1|-|TRBV25-1|once
CASRAERAFF
TGTGCCAGCAGGGCCGAGAGGGCTTTCTTT
>TRBJ2-3|-|TRBV28|-
CASSPQADTQYF
TGTGCCAGCAGTCCGCAGGCGGATACGCAGTATTTT
>TRBJ2-7|TRBD2|TRBV7-9|-
CASSPPTSGRAYEQYF
TGTGCCAGCAGCCCGCCCACGAGCGGGAGGGCCTACGAGCAGTACTTC
>TRBJ2-6|-|TRBV29-1|-
CSVDGSSGANVLTF
TGCAGCGTTGATGGGAGCTCTGGGGCCAACGTCCTGACTTTC
>TRBJ2-1|TRBD2|TRBV5-1|-
CASSRGLGSHRIEQFF
TGCGCCAGCAGCCGGGGACTAGGGAGCCACCGCATTGAGCAGTTCTTC
>TRBJ2-7|-|TRBV7-8|-
CASSLPGSYEQYF
TGTGCCAGCAGCTTACCAGGGTCCTACGAGCAGTACTTC
>TRBJ2-5|TRBD2|TRBV28|-
CASSPNPTSGKQETQYF
TGTGCCAGCAGTCCAAACCCGACTAGCGGGAAACAAGAGACCCAGTACTTC
>TRBJ2-1|TRBD2|TRBV10-3|-
CAISESASGYNEQFF
TGTGCCATCAGTGAGTCAGCTAGCGGATACAATGAGCAGTTCTTC
>TRBJ2-7|TRBD1|TRBV11-1|-
CASSISPDRGHEQYF
TGTGCCAGCAGCATAAGCCCGGACAGGGGACACGAGCAGTACTTC
>TRBJ1-1|TRBD1|TRBV5-1|-
CASSPGGTGGQNTEAFF
TGCGCCAGCAGCCCAGGAGGGACAGGGGGACAGAACACTGAAGCTTTCTTT
>TRBJ2-3|-|TRBV18|-
CASSPADTQYF
TGTGCCAGCTCACCGGCCGATACGCAGTATTTT
>TRBJ1-2|-|TRBV27|once
CASSFSGTRTEGYTF
TGTGCCAGCAGTTTTTCGGGGACACGAACGGAGGGCTACACCTTC
>TRBJ2-1|-|TRBV4-2|-
CASSQPGIRERGEQFF
TGTGCCAGCAGCCAGCCGGGTATCCGGGAGAGGGGTGAGCAGTTCTTC
>TRBJ2-1|TRBD2|TRBV19|-
CASSIASGRLYNEQFF
TGTGCCAGTAGTATAGCAAGCGGGAGGCTTTACAATGAGCAGTTCTTC
>TRBJ2-1|TRBD1|TRBV5-4|-
CASSLVGTGSDEQFF
TGTGCCAGCAGCTTGGTAGGGACAGGGTCGGATGAGCAGTTCTTC
>TRBJ1-5|-|TRBV29-1|-
CSVEWADNQPQHF
TGCAGCGTTGAATGGGCAGACAATCAGCCCCAGCATTTT
>TRBJ2-5|-|TRBV6-5|-
CASNGETQYF
TGTGCCAGCAACGGAGAGACCCAGTACTTC
>TRBJ1-1|TRBD1|TRBV18|-
CASSPTTGTGGGTEAFF
TGTGCCAGCTCCCCAACCACGGGGACAGGGGGGGGCACTGAAGCTTTCTTT
>TRBJ1-3|-|TRBV9|-
CASSALGESGNTIYF
TGTGCCAGCAGCGCCCTCGGGGAATCTGGAAACACCATATATTTT
>TRBJ1-5|TRBD1|TRBV6-5|-
CASSYSRTGGQPQHF
TGTGCCAGCAGTTACTCCCGGACAGGGGGTCAGCCCCAGCATTTT
>TRBJ2-2|TRBD1|TRBV5-1|-
CASRGQGKSTGELFF
TGCGCCAGCAGGGGACAGGGAAAGAGCACCGGGGAGCTGTTTTTT
>TRBJ2-5|-|TRBV28|-
CASSPWARATQYF
TGTGCCAGCAGTCCTTGGGCCAGGGCGACCCAGTACTTC
>TRBJ2-6|-|TRBV28|-
CASSADSLSGANVLIF
TGTGCCAGCAGTGCGGACAGCCTCTCTGGGGCCAACGTCCTGATTTTC
>TRBJ2-3|-|TRBV2|-
CASATRGMADTQYF
TGTGCCAGCGCAACCAGGGGAATGGCAGATACGCAGTATTTT
>TRBJ2-2|TRBD2|TRBV2|-
CASSPGLAGVWELFF
TGTGCCAGCAGTCCGGGACTAGCGGGAGTGTGGGAGCTGTTTTTT
>TRBJ1-5|-|TRBV7-3|once
CASSSGGGNQPQHF
TGTGCCAGCAGCTCCGGGGGAGGGAATCAGCCCCAGCATTTT
>TRBJ2-7|TRBD1|TRBV15|-
CATSRDRDSSYEQYF
TGTGCCACCAGCAGAGACCGGGACAGCTCCTACGAGCAGTACTTC
>TRBJ1-1|-|TRBV6-5|-
CASSYSGRDTEAFF
TGTGCCAGCAGTTACTCCGGTAGAGACACTGAAGCTTTCTTT
>TRBJ2-3|-|TRBV9|-
CASSVGMDRSDTQYF
TGTGCCAGCAGCGTAGGAATGGACAGATCAGATACGCAGTATTTT
>TRBJ1-2|-|TRBV6-5|-
CASSYSINSNYGYTF
TGTGCCAGCAGTTACTCTATTAACTCTAACTATGGCTACACCTTC
>TRBJ2-1|-|TRBV29-1|-
CSVEEGGLNEQFF
TGCAGCGTTGAAGAGGGGGGGCTCAATGAGCAGTTCTTC
>TRBJ2-7|TRBD2|TRBV29-1|-
CSAETSGYEQYF
TGCAGCGCTGAGACTAGCGGTTACGAGCAGTACTTC
>TRBJ2-7|-|TRBV19|-
CASRVALTGEQYF
TGTGCCAGTAGAGTAGCGTTGACGGGCGAGCAGTACTTC
>TRBJ2-2|-|TRBV27|-
CASTLEGGNTGELFF
TGTGCCAGCACCCTTGAAGGAGGGAACACCGGGGAGCTGTTTTTT
>TRBJ2-1|TRBD1|TRBV7-8|-
CASSPWTGGNEQFF
TGTGCCAGCAGCCCCTGGACAGGGGGGAATGAGCAGTTCTTC
>TRBJ1-2|-|TRBV5-1|many
CASRVVIGGDSGYTF
TGCGCCAGCAGGGTCGTAATAGGAGGAGATAGTGGCTACACCTTC
>TRBJ2-2|TRBD2|TRBV5-4|-
CASSLFSGGSTGELFF
TGTGCCAGCAGCTTATTTAGCGGGGGATCCACCGGGGAGCTGTTTTTT
>TRBJ1-1|-|TRBV2|-
CASSGGLMNTEAFF
TGTGCCAGCAGTGGGGGCCTGATGAACACTGAAGCTTTCTTT
>TRBJ1-2|TRBD1|TRBV10-3|-
CATQDRDGYTF
TGTGCCACCCAGGACAGGGATGGCTACACCTTC